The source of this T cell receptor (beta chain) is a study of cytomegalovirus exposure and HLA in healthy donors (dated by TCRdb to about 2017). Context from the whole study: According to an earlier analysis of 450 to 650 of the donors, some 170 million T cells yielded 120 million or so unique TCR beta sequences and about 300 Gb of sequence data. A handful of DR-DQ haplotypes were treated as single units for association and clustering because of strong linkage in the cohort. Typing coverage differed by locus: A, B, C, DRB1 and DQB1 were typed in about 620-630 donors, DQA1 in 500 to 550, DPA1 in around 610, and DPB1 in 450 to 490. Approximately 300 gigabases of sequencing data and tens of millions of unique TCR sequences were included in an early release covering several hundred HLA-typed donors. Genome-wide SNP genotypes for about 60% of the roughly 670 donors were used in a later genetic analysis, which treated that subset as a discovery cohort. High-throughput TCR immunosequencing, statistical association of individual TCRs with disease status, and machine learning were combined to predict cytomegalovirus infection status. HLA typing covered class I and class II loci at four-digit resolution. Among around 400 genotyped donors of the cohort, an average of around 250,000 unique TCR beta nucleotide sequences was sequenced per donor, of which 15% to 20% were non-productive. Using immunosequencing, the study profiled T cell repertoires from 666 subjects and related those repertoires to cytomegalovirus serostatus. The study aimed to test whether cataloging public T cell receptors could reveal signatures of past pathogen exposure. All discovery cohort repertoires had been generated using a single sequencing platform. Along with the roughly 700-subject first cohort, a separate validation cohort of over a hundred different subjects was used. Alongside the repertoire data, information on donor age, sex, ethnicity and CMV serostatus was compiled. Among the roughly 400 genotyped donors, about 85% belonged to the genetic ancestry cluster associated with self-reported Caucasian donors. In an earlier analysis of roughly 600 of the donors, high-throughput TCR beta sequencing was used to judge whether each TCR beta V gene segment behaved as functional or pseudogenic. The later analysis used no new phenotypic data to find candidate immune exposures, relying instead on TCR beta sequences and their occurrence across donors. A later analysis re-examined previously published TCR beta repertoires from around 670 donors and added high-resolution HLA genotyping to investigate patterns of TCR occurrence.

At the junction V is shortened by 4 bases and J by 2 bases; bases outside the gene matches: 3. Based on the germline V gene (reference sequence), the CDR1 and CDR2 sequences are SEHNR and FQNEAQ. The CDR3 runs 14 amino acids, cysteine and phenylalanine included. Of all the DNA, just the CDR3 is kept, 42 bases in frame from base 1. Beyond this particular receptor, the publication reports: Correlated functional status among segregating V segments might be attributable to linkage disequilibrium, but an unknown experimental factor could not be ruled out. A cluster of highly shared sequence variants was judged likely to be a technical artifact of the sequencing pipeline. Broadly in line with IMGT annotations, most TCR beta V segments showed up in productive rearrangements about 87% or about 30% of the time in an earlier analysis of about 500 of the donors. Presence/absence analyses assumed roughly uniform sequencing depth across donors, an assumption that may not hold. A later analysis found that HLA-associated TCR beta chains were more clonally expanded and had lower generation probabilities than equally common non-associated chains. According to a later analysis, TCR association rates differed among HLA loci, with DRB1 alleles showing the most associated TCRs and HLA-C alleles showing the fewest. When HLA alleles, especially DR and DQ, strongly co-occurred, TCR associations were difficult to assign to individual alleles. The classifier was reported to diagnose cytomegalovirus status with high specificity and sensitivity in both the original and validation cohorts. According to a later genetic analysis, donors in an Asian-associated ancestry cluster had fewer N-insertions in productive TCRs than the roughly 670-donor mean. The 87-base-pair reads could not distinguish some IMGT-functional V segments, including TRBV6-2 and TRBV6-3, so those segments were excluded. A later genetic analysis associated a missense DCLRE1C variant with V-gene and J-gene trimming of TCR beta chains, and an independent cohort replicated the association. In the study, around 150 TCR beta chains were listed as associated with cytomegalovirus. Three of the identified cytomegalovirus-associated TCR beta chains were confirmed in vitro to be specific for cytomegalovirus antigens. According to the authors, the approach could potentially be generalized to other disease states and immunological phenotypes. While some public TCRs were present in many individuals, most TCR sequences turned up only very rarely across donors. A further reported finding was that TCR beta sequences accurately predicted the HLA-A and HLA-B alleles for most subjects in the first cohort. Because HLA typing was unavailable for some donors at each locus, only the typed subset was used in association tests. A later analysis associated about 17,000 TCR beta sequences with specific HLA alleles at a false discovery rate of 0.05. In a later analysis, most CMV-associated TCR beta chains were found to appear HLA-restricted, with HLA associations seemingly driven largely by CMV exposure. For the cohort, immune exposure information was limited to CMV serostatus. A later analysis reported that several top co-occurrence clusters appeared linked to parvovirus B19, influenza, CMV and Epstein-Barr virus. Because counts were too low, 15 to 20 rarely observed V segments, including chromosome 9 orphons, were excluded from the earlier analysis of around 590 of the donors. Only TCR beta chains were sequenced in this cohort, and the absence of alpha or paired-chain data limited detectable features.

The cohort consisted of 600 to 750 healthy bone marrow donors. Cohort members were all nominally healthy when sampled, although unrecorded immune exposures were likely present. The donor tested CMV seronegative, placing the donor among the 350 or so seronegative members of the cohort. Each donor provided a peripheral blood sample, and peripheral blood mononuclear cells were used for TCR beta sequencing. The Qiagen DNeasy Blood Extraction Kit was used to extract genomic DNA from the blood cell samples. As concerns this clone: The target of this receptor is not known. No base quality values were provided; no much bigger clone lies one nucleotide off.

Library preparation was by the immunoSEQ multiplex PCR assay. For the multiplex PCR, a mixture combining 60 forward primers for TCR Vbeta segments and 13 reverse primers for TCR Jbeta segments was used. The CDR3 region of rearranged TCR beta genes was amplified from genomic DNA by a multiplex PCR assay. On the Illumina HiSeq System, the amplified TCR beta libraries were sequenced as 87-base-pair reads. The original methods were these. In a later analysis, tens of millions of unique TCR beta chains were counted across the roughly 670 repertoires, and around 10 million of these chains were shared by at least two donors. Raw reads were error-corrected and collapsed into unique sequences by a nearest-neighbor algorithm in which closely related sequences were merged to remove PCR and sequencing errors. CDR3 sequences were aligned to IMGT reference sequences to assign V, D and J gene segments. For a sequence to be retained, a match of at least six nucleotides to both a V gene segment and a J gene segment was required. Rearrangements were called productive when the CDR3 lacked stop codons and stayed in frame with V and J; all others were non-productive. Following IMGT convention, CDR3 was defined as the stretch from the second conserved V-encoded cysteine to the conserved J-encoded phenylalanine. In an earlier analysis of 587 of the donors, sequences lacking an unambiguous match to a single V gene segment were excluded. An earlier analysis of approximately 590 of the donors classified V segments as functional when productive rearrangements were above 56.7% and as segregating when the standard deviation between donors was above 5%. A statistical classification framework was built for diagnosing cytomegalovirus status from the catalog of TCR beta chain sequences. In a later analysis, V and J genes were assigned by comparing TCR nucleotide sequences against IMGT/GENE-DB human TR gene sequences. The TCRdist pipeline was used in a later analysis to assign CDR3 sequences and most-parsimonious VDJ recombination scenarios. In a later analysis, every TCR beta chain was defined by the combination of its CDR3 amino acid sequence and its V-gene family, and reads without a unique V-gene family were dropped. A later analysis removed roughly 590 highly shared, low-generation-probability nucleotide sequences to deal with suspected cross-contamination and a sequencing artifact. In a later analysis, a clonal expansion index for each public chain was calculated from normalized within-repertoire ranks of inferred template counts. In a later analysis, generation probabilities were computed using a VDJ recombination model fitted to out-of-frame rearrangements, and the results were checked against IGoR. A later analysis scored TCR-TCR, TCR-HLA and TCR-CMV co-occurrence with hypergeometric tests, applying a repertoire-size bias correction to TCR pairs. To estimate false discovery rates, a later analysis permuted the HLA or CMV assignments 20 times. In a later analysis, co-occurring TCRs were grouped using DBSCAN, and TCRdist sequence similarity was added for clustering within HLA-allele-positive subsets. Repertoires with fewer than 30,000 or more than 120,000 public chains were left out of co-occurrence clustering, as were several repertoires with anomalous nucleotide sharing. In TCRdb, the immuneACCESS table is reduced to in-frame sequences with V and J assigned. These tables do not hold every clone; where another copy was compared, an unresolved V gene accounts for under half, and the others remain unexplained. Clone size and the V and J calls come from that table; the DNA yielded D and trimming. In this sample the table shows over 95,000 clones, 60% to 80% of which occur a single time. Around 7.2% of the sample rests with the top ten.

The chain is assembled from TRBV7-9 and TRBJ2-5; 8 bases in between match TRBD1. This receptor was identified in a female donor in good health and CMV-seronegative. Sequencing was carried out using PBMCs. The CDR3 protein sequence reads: CASSSGQGQETQYF. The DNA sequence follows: TGTGCCAGCAGCTCCGGACAGGGACAAGAGACCCAGTACTTC.